This entry lists 29 T cell receptor beta chains sequenced from one sample in a study of T cells after yellow fever vaccination. One entry per CDR3 protein results from TCRdb running MiXCR on the 5' RACE reads. The sample yields about 360,000 distinct CDR3 sequences, more than 5.5% seen once. The sequencing used PBMCs, collected 5 days after the yellow fever booster vaccination. These receptors were taken from a man between 25 and 39 years old who received the YFV17D yellow fever vaccine.

This clonotype was detected only a few times. The rearrangement links TRBV20-1 to TRBJ2-7; TRBD2 agrees at 11 bases. V lost 1 base and J lost 9; bases outside the gene matches: 17. The CDR3 extends over 17 amino acids. CDR1 is DFQATT and CDR2 is SNEGSKA in the germline V gene (reference sequence). CDR3 sequence: CSARVQAGLAGRMGQYF. The CDR3 DNA reads TGCAGTGCTAGAGTCCAAGCTGGACTAGCGGGCCGAATGGGGCAGTACTTC.

This clonotype was picked up a small number of times. The rearrangement uses TRBV5-5 and TRBJ2-3; no definite D call. The germline V gene encodes CDR1 SGHKS and CDR2 YYEKEE (reference sequence). CDR3 length: 16 residues. V dropped 0 bases and J dropped 0 bases, with 11 bases sitting between them. This CDR3 reads CASSLGRLTSTDTQYF. DNA of the CDR3: TGTGCCAGCAGCTTGGGACGGCTAACTAGCACAGATACGCAGTATTTT.

This clonotype was seen only a few times. V gene TRBV2 combines with J gene TRBJ2-4, with 8 bases identical to TRBD1. With V trimmed by 7 bases and J by 15 bases, 8 bases remained unmatched. CDR3 length: 11 amino acids. Germline assignment: CDR1 SNHLY and CDR2 FYNNEI. Here the CDR3 DNA reads TGTGCCAGCACCGGAGGGGACAGGCGGTACTTC. Protein: CASTGGDRRYF.

The genes are TRBV28 and TRBJ2-5, with a tentative D call TRBD2 (5 bases). The V gene lost 5 bases and the J gene lost 5 bases, with 18 bases spanning the gap. The CDR3 spans 15 residues. CDR1 is MDHEN, CDR2 SYDVKM, per germline. The CDR3 coding sequence is TGTGCCAGCAGTCCCGGACTCACTCCGCGGGAGACCCAGTACTTC. It translates to CASSPGLTPRETQYF.

This clonotype showed up many times. This chain joins TRBV14 and TRBJ2-7; D call uncertain. Germline assignment: CDR1 SGHDN and CDR2 FVKESK. The CDR3 contains 12 residues. V shed 6 bases and J shed 1 base, with 7 bases lying between them. CDR3 DNA: TGTGCCAGCAGTCCGAGGTCCTACGAGCAGTACTTC. This translates into CASSPRSYEQYF.

This clonotype came up many times. The CDR3 reads CASSRLPLAGEAGELFF. The DNA for the CDR3 is TGCGCCAGCAGCCGCCTTCCTCTAGCGGGAGAGGCCGGGGAGCTGTTTTTT. The V gene is TRBV5-1, the J gene TRBJ2-2; 10 bases fit TRBD2. Germline V lookup: CDR1 SGHRS, CDR2 YFSETQ. The CDR3 runs 17 residues. Trimming cost V 4 bases and J 6 bases; bases outside gene matches: 12.

This clonotype was picked up a small number of times. The chain uses TRBV12-3 or TRBV12-4 and TRBJ1-2; the D is unclear. The V and J ends lost 3 bases and 4 bases respectively, with 9 bases between them. This CDR3 has 13 amino acids. The CDR3 sequence is CASSFEGSYGYTF. CDR3 coding DNA: TGTGCCAGCAGTTTTGAGGGCTCCTATGGCTACACCTTC.

The chain carries TRBV7-6 and TRBJ2-7; no clear D gene. In germline, CDR1 is SGHVS, CDR2 FNYEAQ. The V and J ends lost 0 bases and 6 bases respectively, with 9 bases between them. CDR3 length: 13 residues. This CDR3 is CASSLAYTREQYF. The CDR3, as DNA: TGTGCCAGCAGCTTAGCTTATACACGCGAGCAGTACTTC. Drawing the rest from reference TRBV7-6 and TRBJ2-7, the complete variable domain is GAGVSQSPRYKVTKRGQDVALRCDPISGHVSLYWYRQALGQGPEFLTYFNYEAQQDKSGLPNDRFSAERPEGSISTLTIQRTEQRDSAMYRCASSLAYTREQYFGPGTRLTVT.

This clonotype was counted only a few times. The chain is built from TRBV20-1 and TRBJ2-1; 7 positions agree with TRBD2. Looked up from germline, CDR1 is DFQATT and CDR2 is SNEGSKA (reference sequence). After removal of 3 bases from V and 9 bases from J, the junction contained 17 bases not matched to a gene. There are 16 residues in the CDR3. The CDR3 reads CSARADRLAASGEQFF. CDR3 in DNA: TGCAGTGCTAGGGCCGATCGACTAGCAGCTAGTGGTGAGCAGTTCTTC.

This clonotype was seen ten or more times. The gene calls are TRBV7-2 and TRBJ2-5; D is unresolved. The germline CDR1 and CDR2 sequences are SGHTA and FQGNSA. The CDR3 has 13 amino acids. The V gene lost 2 bases and the J gene lost 5 bases, with 9 bases spanning the gap. The CDR3 coding sequence is TGTGCCAGCAGCTTACAGCCTCCGGAGACCCAGTACTTC. Translation gives CASSLQPPETQYF. Drawing the rest from reference TRBV7-2 and TRBJ2-5, the complete variable domain is GAGVSQSPSNKVTEKGKDVELRCDPISGHTALYWYRQSLGQGLEFLIYFQGNSAPDKSGLPSDRFSAERTGGSVSTLTIQRTQQEDSAVYLCASSLQPPETQYFGPGTRLLVL.

This clonotype was detected a few times. The V gene is TRBV5-1, the J gene TRBJ1-5; TRBD1 is a possible D gene (5 bases). The CDR3 is 13 amino acids. V was shortened by 0 bases and J by 5 bases, with 6 bases between the two germline ends. Germline values: CDR1 SGHRS, CDR2 YFSETQ. The CDR3 spells CASSLEQDQPQHF. CDR3 sequence (DNA): TGCGCCAGCAGCTTGGAACAGGATCAGCCCCAGCATTTT.

This clonotype came up many times. The V gene is TRBV6-2 or TRBV6-3, the J gene TRBJ2-2; D is possibly TRBD1 or TRBD2 (5 bases each). The V gene lost 4 bases and the J gene lost 2 bases, with 11 bases spanning the gap. Looked up from germline, CDR1 is MNHEY and CDR2 is SVGEGT. The CDR3 is 15 amino acids. CDR3 sequence: CASSFPGRNTGELFF. The CDR3 DNA sequence: TGTGCCAGCAGTTTCCCGGGACGCAACACCGGGGAGCTGTTTTTT.

This clonotype was found a few times. The gene calls are TRBV19 and TRBJ2-3; 8 positions agree with TRBD2. The V and J ends lost 2 bases and 1 base, in that order; junction bases with no gene match: 5. CDR1 LNHDA and CDR2 SQIVND come from the germline V gene (reference sequence). The CDR3 runs 16 residues. As DNA, the CDR3 is TGTGCCAGTAGTATAAGACTAGCGCTACGCACAGATACGCAGTATTTT. Translated: CASSIRLALRTDTQYF.

The chain has TRBV4-3 and TRBJ2-3, with 8 positions matching TRBD2. Germline V CDR1 and CDR2: LGHNA, YSLEER. J lost 3 bases, V lost 0 bases, and 11 bases had no gene match. This CDR3 comprises 18 residues. The CDR3: CASSQEPPSGSGTDTQYF. The DNA for the CDR3 is TGCGCCAGCAGCCAAGAGCCCCCGAGCGGGAGCGGAACAGATACGCAGTATTTT.

This chain joins TRBV7-9 and TRBJ2-1; 11 bases map to TRBD2. CDR3 size: 17 residues. V dropped 5 bases and J dropped 7; count of bases not matched to a gene: 13. Germline V gene lookup returns CDR1 SEHNR and CDR2 FQNEAQ (reference sequence). DNA of the CDR3: TGTGCCAGCAGCGCCAAAGCCCTCACTAGCGGGAGAAATGAGCAGTTCTTC. As protein: CASSAKALTSGRNEQFF.

Remarks on this clonotype: The junction differs from germline at one of its ends, possibly a read error. The chain has TRBV7-7 and TRBJ2-2, with TRBD2 identical over 15 bases. Per germline, CDR1 SSHAT and CDR2 FNYEAQ (reference sequence). This CDR3 spans 18 amino acids. The CDR3 reads CASSLAGLAGGGTGELFF. CDR3 sequence (DNA): TGTGCTAGCAGCTTGGCGGGACTAGCGGGAGGAGGAACCGGGGAGCTGTTTTTT.

In this sample, this clonotype turned up many times. This chain connects TRBV12-3 or TRBV12-4 to TRBJ1-5; TRBD1 agrees at 7 bases. The CDR3 has 13 amino acids. Losses at the gene ends were 5 bases for V and 7 bases for J; bases not matched to a gene: 5. CDR3 in amino acids: CASSRQGWQPQHF. The CDR3 DNA is TGTGCCAGCAGTAGACAGGGTTGGCAGCCCCAGCATTTT.

The chain is built from TRBV9 and TRBJ2-1; TRBD1 matches 9 bases. Trimming removed 1 base from V and 4 bases from J; junction bases left unmatched: 6. CDR3 size: 16 residues. Germline V gives CDR1 SGDLS, CDR2 YYNGEE. In DNA form, the CDR3 reads TGTGCCAGCAGCGTATCCGGGACAGGGATTTACAATGAGCAGTTCTTC. Protein sequence: CASSVSGTGIYNEQFF.

The J gene is TRBJ2-5, the V gene TRBV5-1; 8 nucleotides match TRBD2. The CDR3 is 13 amino acids. Per germline, CDR1 SGHRS and CDR2 YFSETQ. After removal of 5 bases from V and 1 base from J, the junction contained 1 base not matched to a gene. CDR3: CASRGLGQETQYF. In DNA form, the CDR3 reads TGCGCCAGCAGGGGACTAGGCCAAGAGACCCAGTACTTC.

This clonotype was detected many times. V and J are TRBV7-6 and TRBJ2-6; the D is unclear. The ends were cut back, 1 base at V and 0 bases at J, with 10 bases in the middle. This CDR3 spans 17 amino acids. Germline CDR1 and CDR2: SGHVS and FNYEAQ. CDR3 in DNA: TGTGCCAGCAGCTTAGGGACCGATGTCTCTGGGGCCAACGTCCTGACTTTC. Protein sequence: CASSLGTDVSGANVLTF.

This clonotype has ten or more counts. The V and J genes are TRBV5-1 and TRBJ2-1; 11 nucleotides align to TRBD2. With 1 base clipped from V and 8 bases from J, the junction kept 5 bases outside the gene matches. Germline-derived CDR1 and CDR2 are SGHRS and YFSETQ. This CDR3 is built from 15 residues. For the CDR3, the DNA is TGCGCCAGCAGCTTGCTAGCGGGAGGCGGGGATGAGCAGTTCTTC. This codes for CASSLLAGGGDEQFF.

The chain links TRBV6-2 or TRBV6-3 to TRBJ2-7; a weak D match, TRBD2 (5 bases). This CDR3 has 11 amino acids. Germline-derived CDR1 and CDR2 are MNHEY and SVGEGT. The V end was cut by 10 bases, the J end by 5 bases, with 12 bases between. The CDR3 spells CATGITHEQYF. DNA for the CDR3: TGTGCCACCGGGATCACCCACGAGCAGTACTTC.

This clonotype was seen repeatedly, ten times or more. The CDR3 nucleotides read TGTGCCAGCAGCCTCCGGGGCGGCCAAGGGTTGAATGGCTACACCTTC. The encoded protein is CASSLRGGQGLNGYTF. This chain uses TRBV12-3 or TRBV12-4 with TRBJ1-2; perhaps TRBD1 as D (5 bases). The CDR3 length is 16 residues. The germline V and J ends were trimmed by 6 bases and 6 bases, with 23 bases remaining between them.

This sequence joins TRBV10-3 and TRBJ2-3, with 10 bases identical to TRBD2. The CDR3 spans 15 residues. The ends lost 4 bases at V and 0 bases at J; junction bases unmatched: 1. Germline lookup yields CDR1 ENHRY and CDR2 SYGVKD. The CDR3 DNA follows: TGTGCCATCAGTGGGACTAGCGGTAGCACAGATACGCAGTATTTT. Protein product: CAISGTSGSTDTQYF.

This clonotype was counted many times. The V and J genes are TRBV5-6 and TRBJ2-3; D is possibly TRBD2 (6 bases). The V end lost 5 bases, the J end lost 3 bases, and 13 bases lay between the germline ends. This CDR3 region has 14 residues. Germline loops: CDR1 SGHDT, CDR2 YYEEEE. CDR3 loop: CASRTSRRTDTQYF. CDR3 in DNA: TGTGCCAGCAGGACTAGTAGGAGAACAGATACGCAGTATTTT.

For this clonotype: This may be a read error: a much more frequent sequence differs by one nucleotide. The gene calls are TRBV13 and TRBJ2-7; D is unresolved. CDR3 length: 10 residues. The germline CDR1 and CDR2 sequences are PRHDT and FYEKMQ (reference sequence). CDR3 sequence reads: CAPGGYERYF. DNA of the CDR3: TGTGCCCCCGGCGGCTACGAGCGGTACTTC.

This clonotype was counted between two and nine times. This chain connects TRBV10-1 to TRBJ2-3, with 8 bases aligning to TRBD1. Losses at the gene ends were 6 bases for V and 5 bases for J; bases not matched to a gene: 7. The CDR3 runs to 14 residues. CDR1 WNHNN and CDR2 SYGVQD come from the germline V gene (reference sequence). CDR3 sequence reads: CASREGQGGDTQYF. The CDR3 DNA follows: TGCGCCAGCAGGGAAGGACAGGGAGGAGATACGCAGTATTTT.

This clonotype was observed many times. The rearrangement links TRBV6-4 to TRBJ2-2; D is undetermined. The V gene's germline CDR1 is MRHNA and CDR2 SNTAGT. Trimming left V 5 bases short and J 7 bases short, with 8 bases between. CDR3 length equals 12 residues. The CDR3 nucleotides read TGTGCCAGCAGTTTAGCTCTCGGGGAGCTGTTTTTT. Encoded protein: CASSLALGELFF.

By proportion, this clonotype is medium-sized. The chain combines TRBV12-3 or TRBV12-4 with TRBJ2-2, with 9 nucleotides matching TRBD1. The V segment lost 2 bases and the J segment 6 bases; nucleotides outside the gene matches: 1. The CDR3 covers 14 residues. The CDR3 DNA reads as TGTGCCAGCAGTTTAACAGGGGGCGCCGGGGAGCTGTTTTTT. It translates to CASSLTGGAGELFF.